The clone carrying this T cell receptor beta chain has ten or more counts. Its cognate antigen is unknown. V trimming: 5 bases; J trimming: 10 bases; junction bases outside the gene matches: 9. This CDR3 region has 14 residues. Germline assignment: CDR1 SGHRS and CDR2 YFSETQ. The data stem from a study of Graves' ophthalmopathy and Graves' hyperthyroidism. Study conclusions and caveats: Discrimination between ophthalmopathy and stable hyperthyroidism by a 13-signature model showed roughly 88% sensitivity and less than 84% specificity.

RNA transcripts were the source from which TCR beta CDR3 regions were amplified. The workflow started with a first-round RT-PCR run with HTBI primers and then moved on to a second-round multiplex PCR. TCRdb reanalysed the multiplex PCR reads using MiXCR and keeps one entry per CDR3 protein. The table has 150,000 to 200,000 distinct CDR3 sequences, around two fifths seen once. This TCR was sampled from a man aged 30-40 years with Graves' ophthalmopathy. The specimen sequenced was peripheral blood. This sequence joins TRBV5-1 and TRBJ1-6; 7 positions match TRBD1. CDR3 sequence: CASRTATGNSPLHF. CDR3 bases: TGCGCCAGCAGGACCGCGACAGGGAACTCACCCCTCCACTTT.